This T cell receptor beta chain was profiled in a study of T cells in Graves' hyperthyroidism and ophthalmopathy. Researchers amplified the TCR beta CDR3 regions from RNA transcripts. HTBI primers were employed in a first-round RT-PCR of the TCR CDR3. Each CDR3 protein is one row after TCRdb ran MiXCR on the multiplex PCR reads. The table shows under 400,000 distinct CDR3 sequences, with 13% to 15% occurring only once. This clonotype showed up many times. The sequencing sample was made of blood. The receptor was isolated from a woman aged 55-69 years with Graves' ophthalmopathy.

The CDR3 nucleotides are TGCAGCGTTGGAGGGGGTAGACAGGGCGGGGAGACCCAGTACTTC. Translating it yields CSVGGGRQGGETQYF. The rearrangement joins TRBV29-1 to TRBJ2-5; 7 nucleotides align to TRBD1. The trim removed 4 bases at V and 5 bases at J, leaving 13 bases unmatched. This CDR3 is 15 amino acids long. Germline V gives CDR1 SQVTM, CDR2 ANQGSEA.